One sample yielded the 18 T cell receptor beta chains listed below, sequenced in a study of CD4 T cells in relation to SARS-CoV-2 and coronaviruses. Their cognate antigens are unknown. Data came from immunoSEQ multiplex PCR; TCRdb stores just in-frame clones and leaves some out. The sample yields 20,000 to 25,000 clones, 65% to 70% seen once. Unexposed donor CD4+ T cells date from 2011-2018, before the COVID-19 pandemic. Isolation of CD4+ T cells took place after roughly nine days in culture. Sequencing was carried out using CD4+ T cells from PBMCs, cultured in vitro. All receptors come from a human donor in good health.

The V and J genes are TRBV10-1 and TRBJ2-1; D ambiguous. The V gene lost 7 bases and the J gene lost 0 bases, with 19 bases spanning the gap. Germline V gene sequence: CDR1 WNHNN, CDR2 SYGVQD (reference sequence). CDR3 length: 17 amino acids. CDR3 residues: CASTAILDLSSYNEQFF. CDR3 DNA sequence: TGCGCCAGCACTGCAATCTTGGACCTAAGCTCCTACAATGAGCAGTTCTTC.

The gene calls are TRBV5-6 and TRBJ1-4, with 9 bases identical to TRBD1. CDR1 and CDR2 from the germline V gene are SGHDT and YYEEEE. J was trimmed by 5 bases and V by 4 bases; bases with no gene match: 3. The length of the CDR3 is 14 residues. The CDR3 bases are TGTGCCAGCAGCCGGGGACAGGGAAATGAAAAACTGTTTTTT. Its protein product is CASSRGQGNEKLFF.

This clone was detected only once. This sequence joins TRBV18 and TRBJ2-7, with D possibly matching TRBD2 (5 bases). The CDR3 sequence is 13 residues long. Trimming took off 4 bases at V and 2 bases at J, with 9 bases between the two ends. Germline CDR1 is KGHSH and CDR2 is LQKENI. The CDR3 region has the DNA TGTGCCAGCTCACAGAGGAGGACCTACGAGCAGTACTTC. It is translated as CASSQRRTYEQYF.

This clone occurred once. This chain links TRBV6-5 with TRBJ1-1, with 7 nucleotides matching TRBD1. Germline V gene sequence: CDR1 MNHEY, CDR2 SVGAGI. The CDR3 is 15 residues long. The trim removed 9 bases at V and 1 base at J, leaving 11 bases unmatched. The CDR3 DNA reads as TGTGCCAGTACCGGGCAGGGGGGTTCGAACACTGAAGCTTTCTTT. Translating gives CASTGQGGSNTEAFF.

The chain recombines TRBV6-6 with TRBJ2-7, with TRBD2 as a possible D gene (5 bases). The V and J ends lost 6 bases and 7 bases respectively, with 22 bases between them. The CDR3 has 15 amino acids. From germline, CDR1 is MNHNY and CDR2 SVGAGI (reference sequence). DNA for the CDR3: TGTGCCAGCAGACCACCCTTGGACGACCGGGGAGAGCAGTACTTC. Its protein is CASRPPLDDRGEQYF.

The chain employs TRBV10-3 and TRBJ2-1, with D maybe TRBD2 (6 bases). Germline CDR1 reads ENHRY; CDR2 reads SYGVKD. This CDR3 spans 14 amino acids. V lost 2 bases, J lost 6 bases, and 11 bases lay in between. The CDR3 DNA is TGTGCCATCAGTGAGGGACTATTACCCAATGAGCAGTTCTTC. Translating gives CAISEGLLPNEQFF.

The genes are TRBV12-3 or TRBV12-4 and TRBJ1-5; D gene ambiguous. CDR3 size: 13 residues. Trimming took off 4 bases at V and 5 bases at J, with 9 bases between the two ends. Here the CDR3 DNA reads TGTGCCAGCAGTTACCTCCCGGATCAGCCCCAGCATTTT. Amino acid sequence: CASSYLPDQPQHF.

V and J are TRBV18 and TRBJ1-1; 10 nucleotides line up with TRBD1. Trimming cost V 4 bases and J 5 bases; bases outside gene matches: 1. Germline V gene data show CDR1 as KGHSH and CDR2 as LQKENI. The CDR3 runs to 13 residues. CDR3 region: CASSRQGATEAFF. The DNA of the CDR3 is TGTGCCAGCTCACGACAGGGGGCAACTGAAGCTTTCTTT.

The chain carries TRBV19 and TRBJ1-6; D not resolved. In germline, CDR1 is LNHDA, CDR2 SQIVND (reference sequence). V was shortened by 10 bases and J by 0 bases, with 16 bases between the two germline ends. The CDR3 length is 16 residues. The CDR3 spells CATNPSPISYNSPLHF. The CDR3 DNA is TGTGCCACCAACCCCTCGCCCATCTCCTATAATTCACCCCTCCACTTT.

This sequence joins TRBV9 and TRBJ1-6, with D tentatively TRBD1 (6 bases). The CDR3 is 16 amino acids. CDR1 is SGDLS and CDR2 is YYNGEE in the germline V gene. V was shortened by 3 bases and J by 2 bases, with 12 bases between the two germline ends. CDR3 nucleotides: TGTGCCAGCAGCGCCGCCGGGACACCCTATAATTCACCCCTCCACTTT. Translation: CASSAAGTPYNSPLHF.

The CDR3 DNA sequence: TGTGCCAGCAGCGCTCAATCTTCAAATTGGGGCTACACCTTC. Its protein product is CASSAQSSNWGYTF. This chain connects TRBV9 to TRBJ1-2; D is ambiguous. Germline values: CDR1 SGDLS, CDR2 YYNGEE. Trimming pared 3 bases from V and 8 bases from J, leaving 17 bases between. This CDR3 region has 14 residues.

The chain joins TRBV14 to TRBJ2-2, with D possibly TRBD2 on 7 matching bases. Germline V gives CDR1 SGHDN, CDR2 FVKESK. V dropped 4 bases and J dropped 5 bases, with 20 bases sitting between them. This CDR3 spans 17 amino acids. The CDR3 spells CASSPRLGGAGTGELFF. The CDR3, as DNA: TGTGCCAGCAGCCCTCGGTTGGGGGGGGCCGGAACCGGGGAGCTGTTTTTT.

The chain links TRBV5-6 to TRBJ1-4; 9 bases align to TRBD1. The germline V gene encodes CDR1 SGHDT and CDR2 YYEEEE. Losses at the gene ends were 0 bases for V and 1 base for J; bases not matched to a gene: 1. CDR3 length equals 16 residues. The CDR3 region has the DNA TGTGCCAGCAGCTTGGGGGACAGGGAAACTAATGAAAAACTGTTTTTT. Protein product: CASSLGDRETNEKLFF.

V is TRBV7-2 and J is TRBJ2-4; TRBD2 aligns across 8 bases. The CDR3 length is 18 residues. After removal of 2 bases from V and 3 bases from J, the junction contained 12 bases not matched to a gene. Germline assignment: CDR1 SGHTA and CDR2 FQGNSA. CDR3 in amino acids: CASSLKFVRGGRKNIQYF. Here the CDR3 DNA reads TGTGCCAGCAGCTTAAAATTTGTGCGCGGGGGGCGCAAAAACATTCAGTACTTC.

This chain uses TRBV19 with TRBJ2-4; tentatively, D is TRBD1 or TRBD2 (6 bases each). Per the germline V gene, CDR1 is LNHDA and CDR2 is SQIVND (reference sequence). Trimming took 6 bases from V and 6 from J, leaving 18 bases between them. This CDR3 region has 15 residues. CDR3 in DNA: TGTGCCAGTAGCCTACAAGGGGGGACCGGAAACATTCAGTACTTC. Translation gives CASSLQGGTGNIQYF.

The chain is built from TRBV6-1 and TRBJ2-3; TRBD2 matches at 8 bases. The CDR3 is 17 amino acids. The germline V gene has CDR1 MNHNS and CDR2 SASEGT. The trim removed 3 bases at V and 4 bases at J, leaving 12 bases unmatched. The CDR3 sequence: CASSETRGGGRADTQYF. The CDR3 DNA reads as TGTGCCAGCAGTGAGACCCGGGGCGGGGGGAGGGCAGATACGCAGTATTTT.

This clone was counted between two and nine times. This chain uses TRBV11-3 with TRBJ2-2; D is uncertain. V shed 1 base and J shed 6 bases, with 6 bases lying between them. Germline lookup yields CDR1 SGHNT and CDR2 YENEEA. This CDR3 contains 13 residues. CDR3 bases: TGTGCCAGCAGCTTAGCTTTTCCCGGGGAGCTGTTTTTT. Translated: CASSLAFPGELFF.

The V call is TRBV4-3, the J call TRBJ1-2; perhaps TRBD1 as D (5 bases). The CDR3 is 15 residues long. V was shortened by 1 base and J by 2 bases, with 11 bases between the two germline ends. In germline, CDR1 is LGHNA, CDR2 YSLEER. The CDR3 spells CASSQGLGDNYGYTF. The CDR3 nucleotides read TGCGCCAGCAGCCAAGGGCTCGGGGACAACTATGGCTACACCTTC.